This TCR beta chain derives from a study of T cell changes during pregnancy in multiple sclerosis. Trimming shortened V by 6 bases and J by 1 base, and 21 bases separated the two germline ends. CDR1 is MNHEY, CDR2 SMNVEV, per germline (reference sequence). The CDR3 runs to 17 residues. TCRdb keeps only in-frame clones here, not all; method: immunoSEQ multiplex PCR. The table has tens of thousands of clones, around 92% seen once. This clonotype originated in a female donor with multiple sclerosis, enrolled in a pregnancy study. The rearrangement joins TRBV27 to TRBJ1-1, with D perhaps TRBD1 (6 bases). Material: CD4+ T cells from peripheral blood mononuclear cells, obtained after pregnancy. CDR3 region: CASSPRGGGRPNTEAFF. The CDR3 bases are TGTGCCAGCAGCCCGAGGGGGGGTGGAAGACCGAACACTGAAGCTTTCTTT.